A selection of T cell receptor beta chains follows, all from one sample in a study of CD8+ T cells in alopecia areata. Assay used: immunoSEQ multiplex PCR; TCRdb lists only in-frame clones, some missing. Of about 210,000 clones listed, 40% to 45% are singletons. The sequencing used CD4+ T cells sorted from blood, collected at approximately week 37, from a patient treated with tofacitinib. These receptors came from a human donor with alopecia areata. The CDR3 runs from the conserved cysteine through the conserved F or W. A D gene is named only where the DNA matches it firmly. Clone size is not always given. Where it is, it says once, few, many or a class for expanded clones.

.	TRBV27	TRBJ2-7	.	CASLGGEQYF	TGTGCCAGCCTTGGTGGCGAGCAGTACTTC
few	TRBV5-1	TRBJ2-2	TRBD2	CASSQSSGSTGELFF	TGCGCCAGCAGCCAAAGTAGCGGGTCAACCGGGGAGCTGTTTTTT
.	TRBV19	TRBJ2-5	TRBD2	CASSIPSGRSETQYF	TGTGCCAGTAGTATCCCCAGCGGGAGGTCAGAGACCCAGTACTTC
.	TRBV19	TRBJ1-5	.	CASSIGGSGQPQHF	TGTGCCAGTAGTATTGGGGGCTCGGGTCAGCCCCAGCATTTT
.	TRBV6-6	TRBJ2-3	.	CASSPGTDSDTQYF	TGTGCCAGCAGTCCCGGGACTGACTCAGATACGCAGTATTTT
.	TRBV29-1	TRBJ2-5	TRBD2	CSVGSGRLRAETQYF	TGCAGCGTTGGCAGCGGGAGGCTGAGAGCGGAGACCCAGTACTTC
few	TRBV30	TRBJ2-1	.	CAWSVIGLEQFF	TGTGCCTGGAGTGTAATCGGACTAGAGCAGTTCTTC
.	TRBV30	TRBJ2-3	TRBD2	CAWSLGLAGGADTQYF	TGTGCCTGGAGCTTGGGACTAGCGGGAGGAGCAGATACGCAGTATTTT
few	TRBV29-1	TRBJ2-7	.	CSVASGTIYEQYF	TGCAGCGTAGCGAGCGGGACAATTTACGAGCAGTACTTC
.	TRBV5-4	TRBJ2-1	TRBD2	CASSPGLALYNEQFF	TGTGCCAGCAGTCCGGGACTAGCCCTTTACAATGAGCAGTTCTTC
.	TRBV2	TRBJ2-7	.	CASSELGYEQYF	TGTGCCAGCAGTGAATTAGGGTACGAGCAGTACTTC
few	TRBV7-2	TRBJ1-2	.	CASSLARVGQSYGYTF	TGTGCCAGCAGCTTAGCGCGGGTAGGGCAATCCTATGGCTACACCTTC
.	TRBV30	TRBJ1-2	.	CAWSVSVGTANYGYTF	TGTGCCTGGAGTGTTTCAGTGGGGACGGCTAACTATGGCTACACCTTC
few	TRBV7-2	TRBJ2-3	.	CASSLDRLAGADTQYF	TGTGCCAGCAGCTTAGACCGACTCGCAGGGGCAGATACGCAGTATTTT
.	TRBV6-1	TRBJ1-2	.	CASRGAPEGYTF	TGTGCCAGCAGGGGGGCCCCGGAGGGCTACACCTTC
few	TRBV4-2	TRBJ2-7	.	CASSQLALASEQYF	TGTGCCAGCAGCCAACTGGCTCTAGCCAGCGAGCAGTACTTC
.	TRBV5-1	TRBJ2-3	.	CASSNPRDTQYF	TGCGCCAGCAGCAACCCTAGAGATACGCAGTATTTT
.	TRBV5-1	TRBJ2-1	.	CASSLEGFEQFF	TGCGCCAGCAGCTTGGAGGGGTTTGAGCAGTTCTTC
.	TRBV7-2	TRBJ1-5	.	CASSTPAGGNQPQHF	TGTGCCAGCAGCACCCCTGCCGGAGGCAATCAGCCCCAGCATTTT
.	TRBV19	TRBJ2-1	TRBD1	CASSTPRQGRGNEQFF	TGTGCCAGTAGTACGCCCCGACAGGGCCGGGGCAATGAGCAGTTCTTC
.	TRBV4-3	TRBJ2-5	TRBD1	CASSQGVGQGSAQYF	TGCGCCAGCAGCCAAGGAGTGGGACAGGGATCGGCCCAGTACTTC
.	TRBV7-2	TRBJ2-7	TRBD2	CASSSAGTSGYEQYF	TGTGCCAGCAGTAGCGCCGGGACTAGCGGTTACGAGCAGTACTTC
few	TRBV27	TRBJ2-1	.	CASSEPTHSVSNEQFF	TGTGCCAGCAGTGAACCGACGCATTCTGTTTCCAATGAGCAGTTCTTC
.	TRBV5-1	TRBJ1-2	TRBD1	CASSLDQGAIGYTF	TGCGCCAGCAGCTTGGACCAGGGGGCGATTGGCTACACCTTC
few	TRBV29-1	TRBJ2-5	.	CSVEEPRQETQYF	TGCAGCGTTGAAGAACCCAGACAAGAGACCCAGTACTTC
.	TRBV9	TRBJ2-5	TRBD1	CASSAGTAQETQYF	TGTGCCAGCAGCGCGGGGACAGCCCAAGAGACCCAGTACTTC
once	TRBV7-8	TRBJ1-2	.	CASSLGELVGYTF	TGTGCCAGCAGCTTAGGAGAACTCGTAGGCTACACCTTC
.	TRBV30	TRBJ2-1	.	CAWSVRPPNEQFF	TGTGCCTGGAGTGTACGACCCCCCAATGAGCAGTTCTTC
few	TRBV7-2	TRBJ2-1	TRBD2	CASSSSTSGRAREQFF	TGTGCCAGCAGCTCCTCGACTAGCGGGAGGGCCAGGGAGCAGTTCTTC
few	TRBV19	TRBJ2-1	.	CASSTYNEQFF	TGTGCCAGTAGTACATACAATGAGCAGTTCTTC
.	TRBV2	TRBJ2-7	.	CASTTTVITSEQYF	TGTGCCAGCACCACAACCGTGATAACCTCCGAGCAGTACTTC
.	TRBV20-1	TRBJ2-1	.	CSYQGYEQFF	TGCAGTTACCAGGGGTATGAGCAGTTCTTC
.	TRBV7-2	TRBJ1-1	.	CASSVGTSNTEAFF	TGTGCCAGCAGCGTAGGGACATCGAACACTGAAGCTTTCTTT
.	TRBV5-6	TRBJ1-1	.	CASSLRDMNTEAFF	TGTGCCAGCAGCCTGAGGGACATGAACACTGAAGCTTTCTTT
once	TRBV30	TRBJ2-2	.	CAWSVRDDTGELFF	TGTGCCTGGAGTGTCCGGGACGACACCGGGGAGCTGTTTTTT
.	TRBV9	TRBJ2-7	TRBD2	CASNLAGGEQYF	TGTGCCAGCAATCTAGCGGGAGGCGAGCAGTACTTC
.	TRBV6-4	TRBJ2-3	TRBD2	CASSTSGSTDTQYF	TGTGCCAGCAGCACTAGCGGGAGCACAGATACGCAGTATTTT
.	TRBV4-1	TRBJ2-1	.	CASSQESVSSYNEQFF	TGCGCCAGCAGCCAAGAATCGGTGAGCTCCTACAATGAGCAGTTCTTC
.	TRBV18	TRBJ2-1	.	CASSTQGNEQFF	TGTGCCAGCAGTACGCAGGGAAATGAGCAGTTCTTC
.	TRBV27	TRBJ2-3	TRBD2	CASSLSRLAGTQYF	TGTGCCAGCAGTTTATCGCGACTAGCGGGGACGCAGTATTTT
.	TRBV30	TRBJ2-5	.	CAWSTRVETQYF	TGTGCCTGGAGTACACGGGTTGAGACCCAGTACTTC
.	TRBV5-1	TRBJ1-1	TRBD1	CASSATTGLHTEAFF	TGCGCCAGCAGCGCCACGACAGGGCTGCACACTGAAGCTTTCTTT
.	TRBV19	TRBJ2-5	TRBD2	CASSTGLAGRETQYF	TGTGCCAGTAGTACGGGACTAGCGGGGAGGGAGACCCAGTACTTC
.	TRBV5-1	TRBJ1-2	.	CASKLDVNYGYTF	TGCGCCAGCAAGCTGGACGTAAACTATGGCTACACCTTC
once	TRBV27	TRBJ2-5	.	CASSPSQGAETQYF	TGTGCCAGCAGCCCCTCCCAGGGAGCAGAGACCCAGTACTTC
.	TRBV2	TRBJ2-1	TRBD2	CASRRTSGPNEQFF	TGTGCCAGCAGGCGGACTAGCGGGCCCAATGAGCAGTTCTTC
.	TRBV6-5	TRBJ2-2	.	CASNGDGELFF	TGTGCCAGCAATGGAGACGGGGAGCTGTTTTTT
few	TRBV5-1	TRBJ2-5	TRBD2	CASNPGGAAETQYF	TGCGCCAGCAACCCGGGAGGAGCTGCGGAGACCCAGTACTTC
once	TRBV2	TRBJ2-1	.	CASSDDRAGYNEQFF	TGTGCCAGCAGTGATGACCGGGCGGGATACAATGAGCAGTTCTTC
few	TRBV6-5	TRBJ1-5	.	CASSYSPGREQPQHF	TGTGCCAGCAGTTACTCACCGGGGAGGGAGCAGCCCCAGCATTTT
few	TRBV13	TRBJ2-4	.	CASSLGMAARPTKNIQYF	TGTGCCAGCAGCTTAGGTATGGCCGCGCGACCTACCAAAAACATTCAGTACTTC